The clone carrying this T cell receptor beta chain was found many times. Its antigen is not known. The sample belongs to a study of CD8 T cells in ankylosing spondylitis. This CDR3 is built from 15 residues. V lost 6 bases and J 3 bases, leaving 15 bases between the germline ends. General study results and limits: It appeared that ankylosing spondylitis blood was characterized by a TCR beta motif of seven or eight highly homologous variants. The study looked at matched synovial fluid samples from ankylosing spondylitis patients. Disease-linked clones were reported to be significantly enriched there.

One entry per CDR3 protein results from TCRdb running MiXCR on the 5' RACE reads. This table holds 150,000 or so distinct CDR3 sequences, about 9.9% found once. The sample was blood, either unsorted or a sorted T cell fraction (not recorded which). The TCR sequence derives from a male donor with ankylosing spondylitis or in good health (not recorded which). The chain uses TRBV12-3 or TRBV12-4 and TRBJ2-1; no reliable D call. CDR3 sequence: CASSLPTLGYNEQFF. The CDR3 DNA reads as TGTGCCAGCAGCCTTCCAACCTTGGGCTACAATGAGCAGTTCTTC.